One sample yielded the 3 T cell receptor beta chains listed below, sequenced in a study of graft-versus-host responses after intestinal transplantation. Profiled with immunoSEQ multiplex PCR; TCRdb holds only in-frame clones, not every one. The repertoire includes about 15,000 clones, more than 75% of them detected once, and around 6.6% sits in the top ten. The input for sequencing was bone marrow, taken approximately 130 days after intestinal transplantation. These receptors were collected from a human patient who received an intestinal transplant, so some T cells may come from the graft donor.

V usage is TRBV6-6 and J usage is TRBJ2-7; D is perhaps TRBD1 (6 bases). V was pared by 4 bases and J by 4 bases, with 8 bases between. The CDR3 extends over 12 amino acids. Germline V gives CDR1 MNHNY, CDR2 SVGAGI (reference sequence). In DNA, the CDR3 is TGTGCCAGCAGTTCCGGACAGTACGAGCAGTACTTC. Translating it yields CASSSGQYEQYF.

This clone was found a few times. The gene calls are TRBV30 and TRBJ2-3, with 9 bases matching TRBD2. The CDR3 runs 14 residues. V shed 2 bases and J 5 bases; nucleotides not matched to a gene: 5. Germline CDR1 reads GTSNPN; CDR2 reads SVGIG (reference sequence). CDR3 bases: TGTGCCTGGAGTTGGGTAGCGGGAGTAGATACGCAGTATTTT. It codes for CAWSWVAGVDTQYF.

The chain carries TRBV28 and TRBJ2-7; 7 nucleotides match TRBD1. There are 16 residues in the CDR3. Looked up from germline, CDR1 is MDHEN and CDR2 is SYDVKM. V dropped 5 bases and J dropped 4; count of bases not matched to a gene: 14. Here the CDR3 reads CASSPPGQLRLYEQYF. CDR3 coding DNA: TGTGCCAGCAGTCCCCCGGGACAGTTACGTTTGTACGAGCAGTACTTC.